A selection of T cell receptor beta chains follows, all from one sample in a study of glioma-infiltrating T cells after dendritic cell vaccination. Clones were sequenced by immunoSEQ multiplex PCR, and TCRdb holds only the in-frame ones, with some missing. The sample carries 93,000 or so clones, roughly 81% recorded once. Specimen: blood, collected before dendritic cell vaccination. The source of these receptors is a human donor with glioblastoma. CDR3s include the opening cysteine and the closing phenylalanine or tryptophan. A D gene is named only where the DNA matches it firmly. Clone size, where shown, is once, few, many, or a class for clones that have expanded.

size: once
V: TRBV10-2
J: TRBJ2-1
D: .
DNA: TGCGCCAGCAGTGAAAGACTAGGAGGCTACAATGAGCAGTTCTTC
CDR3: CASSERLGGYNEQFF

size: .
V: TRBV19
J: TRBJ1-2
D: .
DNA: TGTGCCAGTAACCAAGAGGCAGCCCGAAACTATGGCTACACCTTC
CDR3: CASNQEAARNYGYTF

size: once
V: TRBV6-6
J: TRBJ2-7
D: TRBD2
DNA: TGTGCCAGCAGTCCCCGACTAGCCCCGGGGGAGCAGTACTTC
CDR3: CASSPRLAPGEQYF

size: .
V: TRBV28
J: TRBJ1-2
D: .
DNA: TGTGCCAGCATCCCGGGAGGGGCGATTTACCCTGGCTACACCTTC
CDR3: CASIPGGAIYPGYTF

size: .
V: TRBV7-9
J: TRBJ2-3
D: TRBD2
DNA: TGTGCCAGCACCTCGACTAGCGTCACAGATACGCAGTATTTT
CDR3: CASTSTSVTDTQYF

size: .
V: TRBV2
J: TRBJ1-6
D: .
DNA: TGTGCCAGCAGTGAAAACAGGGTTCCTAATTCACCCCTCCACTTT
CDR3: CASSENRVPNSPLHF

size: .
V: TRBV29-1
J: TRBJ2-7
D: .
DNA: TGCAGCGTTGAAGGGCGGAACTACGAGCAGTACTTC
CDR3: CSVEGRNYEQYF

size: .
V: TRBV7-2
J: TRBJ1-3
D: .
DNA: TGTGCCAGCAGCCTCTCCGGGGTGGGCTCTGGAAACACCATATATTTT
CDR3: CASSLSGVGSGNTIYF

size: .
V: TRBV27
J: TRBJ1-3
D: .
DNA: TGTGCCAGCAGTTTATTTCCAGGTTCTGGAAACACCATATATTTT
CDR3: CASSLFPGSGNTIYF

size: .
V: TRBV30
J: TRBJ1-1
D: TRBD1
DNA: TGTGCCTGGAAGGGACAGAGGAACACTGAAGCTTTCTTT
CDR3: CAWKGQRNTEAFF

size: .
V: TRBV4-1
J: TRBJ1-3
D: .
DNA: TGCGCCAGCAGCCGGACAGACAGGATCGGGGGAAACACCATATATTTT
CDR3: CASSRTDRIGGNTIYF

size: .
V: TRBV5-1
J: TRBJ2-3
D: .
DNA: TGCGCCAGCAGCTTGGGTGGTGGGGGGACAGATACGCAGTATTTT
CDR3: CASSLGGGGTDTQYF

size: .
V: TRBV5-4
J: TRBJ1-1
D: .
DNA: TGTGCCAGCAGCTCGCCCACTGGGGGGGGCGGCACTGAAGCTTTCTTT
CDR3: CASSSPTGGGGTEAFF

size: .
V: TRBV5-1
J: TRBJ2-7
D: .
DNA: TGCGCCAGCAGCTCTACTGCCTACGAGCAGTACTTC
CDR3: CASSSTAYEQYF

size: once
V: TRBV7-2
J: TRBJ2-2
D: TRBD2
DNA: TGTGCCAGCAGCTATCAGCGGGGGGGCTCCGGGGAGCTGTTTTTT
CDR3: CASSYQRGGSGELFF

size: .
V: TRBV6-4
J: TRBJ2-1
D: TRBD2
DNA: TGTGCCAGCAGTGACGGGACTAGCTCTAGGAATGAGCAGTTCTTC
CDR3: CASSDGTSSRNEQFF

size: .
V: TRBV19
J: TRBJ1-2
D: .
DNA: TGTGCCAGTAGGTACAGTGAGGGCTACACCTTC
CDR3: CASRYSEGYTF

size: .
V: TRBV2
J: TRBJ2-6
D: TRBD2
DNA: TGTGCCAGCAGTGCCCTAGCGGGGTACTCTGGGGCCAACGTCCTGACTTTC
CDR3: CASSALAGYSGANVLTF

size: once
V: TRBV27
J: TRBJ2-4
D: .
DNA: TGTGCCAGCAGGGCCGCAGGGTTGAGAAACATTCAGTACTTC
CDR3: CASRAAGLRNIQYF

size: .
V: TRBV4-2
J: TRBJ1-1
D: .
DNA: TGTGCCAGCAGCCAAGAGATAGGGAGTAACACTGAAGCTTTCTTT
CDR3: CASSQEIGSNTEAFF

size: once
V: TRBV18
J: TRBJ2-3
D: .
DNA: TGTGCCAGCTCATCTACGGGGGCAGATACGCAGTATTTT
CDR3: CASSSTGADTQYF

size: .
V: TRBV19
J: TRBJ1-2
D: .
DNA: TGTGCCAGTAGTGCCAGGGACTCGTATCATGGCTACACCTTC
CDR3: CASSARDSYHGYTF

size: once
V: TRBV7-7
J: TRBJ2-7
D: .
DNA: TGTGCTAGCAGCCTGCACGCGGGCAGAACCTACGAGCAGTACTTC
CDR3: CASSLHAGRTYEQYF

size: .
V: TRBV7-2
J: TRBJ2-5
D: TRBD1
DNA: TGTGCCAGCAGCTCAGGGACAGGGGGCCGGACCCAGTACTTC
CDR3: CASSSGTGGRTQYF

size: .
V: TRBV2
J: TRBJ2-3
D: TRBD2
DNA: TGTGCCAGCCGACTAGCGGGGGCGGGCACAGATACGCAGTATTTT
CDR3: CASRLAGAGTDTQYF

size: .
V: TRBV19
J: TRBJ1-6
D: .
DNA: TGTGCCAGTAGTCAAATCGCGGGGGAAGGTTATTCACCCCTCCACTTT
CDR3: CASSQIAGEGYSPLHF

size: .
V: TRBV27
J: TRBJ1-2
D: .
DNA: TGTGCCAGCAGTTTAACAGGCAGCGCCTATGGCTACACCTTC
CDR3: CASSLTGSAYGYTF

size: .
V: TRBV5-1
J: TRBJ2-3
D: .
DNA: TGCGCCAGCAGCTTGGGGAGGGGGCCTAGCACAGATACGCAGTATTTT
CDR3: CASSLGRGPSTDTQYF

size: .
V: TRBV7-8
J: TRBJ1-2
D: .
DNA: TGTGCCAGCAGCGATACAGGGCACTATGGCTACACCTTC
CDR3: CASSDTGHYGYTF

size: .
V: TRBV11-2
J: TRBJ1-6
D: .
DNA: TGTGCCAGCAGCCGGCAGGGGCGCTCACCCCTCCACTTT
CDR3: CASSRQGRSPLHF

size: few
V: TRBV11-3
J: TRBJ2-1
D: TRBD2
DNA: TGTGCCAGCAGCTTAAACAGCGGGGGGGACAATGAGCAGTTCTTC
CDR3: CASSLNSGGDNEQFF

size: once
V: TRBV19
J: TRBJ1-2
D: TRBD1
DNA: TGTGCCACCTGGCAGGGGGCAAGGTATGGCTACACCTTC
CDR3: CATWQGARYGYTF

size: once
V: TRBV9
J: TRBJ2-1
D: TRBD2
DNA: TGTGCCAGCAGCGGGACTAGCGGGGGGGGGTCCTACAATGAGCAGTTCTTC
CDR3: CASSGTSGGGSYNEQFF

size: once
V: TRBV5-1
J: TRBJ2-5
D: TRBD1
DNA: TGCGCCAGCAGCTTCCGGGACAGGCAAGAGACCCAGTACTTC
CDR3: CASSFRDRQETQYF

size: .
V: TRBV5-1
J: TRBJ1-2
D: TRBD1
DNA: TGCGCCAGCAGCTTGGACAGGGGGGAGTATGGCTACACCTTC
CDR3: CASSLDRGEYGYTF

size: .
V: TRBV10-1
J: TRBJ2-3
D: TRBD2
DNA: TGCGCCAGCAGTGAGTCGACATCGGGACTAGCGGGGGCCGGGAGCACAGATACGCAGTATTTT
CDR3: CASSESTSGLAGAGSTDTQYF

size: .
V: TRBV6-5
J: TRBJ2-7
D: TRBD1
DNA: TGTGCCAGCAGTTACGTTGCAGGGGGCGACGAGCAGTACTTC
CDR3: CASSYVAGGDEQYF

size: .
V: TRBV10-2
J: TRBJ1-1
D: TRBD1
DNA: TGCGCCAGCAGTGACCCCCCAACAGGGGAGGAGGGTGAAGCTTTCTTT
CDR3: CASSDPPTGEEGEAFF

size: .
V: TRBV9
J: TRBJ2-7
D: TRBD2
DNA: TGTGCCAGCAGCGCGCGGGGGGGCCGTTCCTACGAGCAGTACTTC
CDR3: CASSARGGRSYEQYF

size: .
V: TRBV18
J: TRBJ2-1
D: .
DNA: TGTGCCAGCTCACCATCCGGGACCAGGGGCAATGAGCAGTTCTTC
CDR3: CASSPSGTRGNEQFF

size: once
V: TRBV5-1
J: TRBJ2-2
D: TRBD1
DNA: TGCGCCAGCAGCTTGGACAGGGGGTCGGGCGGGGAGCTGTTTTTT
CDR3: CASSLDRGSGGELFF

size: .
V: TRBV19
J: TRBJ1-2
D: .
DNA: TGTGCCAGTGTCCGAGGCGGGACCTCTCGCAGGGGCTACACCTTC
CDR3: CASVRGGTSRRGYTF

size: .
V: TRBV9
J: TRBJ2-1
D: TRBD1
DNA: TGTGCCAGCAGCGTAGGGGACAGGGGGTATGAGCAGTTCTTC
CDR3: CASSVGDRGYEQFF

size: .
V: TRBV5-8
J: TRBJ2-2
D: TRBD2
DNA: TGTGCCAGCAGCTACCCGACTAGCGGGGCAGACACCGGGGAGCTGTTTTTT
CDR3: CASSYPTSGADTGELFF

size: .
V: TRBV4-1
J: TRBJ1-6
D: .
DNA: TGCGCCAGCAGCCAAGAAGAGGCGTTAAATTCACCCCTCCACTTT
CDR3: CASSQEEALNSPLHF